Below, 8 T cell receptor beta chains from the same sample are listed, as sequenced in a study of beta chain features in type 1 diabetes. Expressed TCRB transcripts were sequenced, since all the RNA that had been isolated was reverse transcribed. Using immunoSEQ multiplex PCR, the repertoire was profiled, and TCRdb retains in-frame clones only, with some absent. The sample holds under 200,000 clones, just over 9% seen once. The sample comprised central memory CD4+ T cells from blood. The receptors were gathered from a woman aged 18-30 years in good health.

J is TRBJ2-3 and V is TRBV20-1, with a tentative D call TRBD2 (5 bases). With 6 bases removed from V and 9 bases from J, the gap between germline ends came to 13 bases. This CDR3 has 11 amino acids. Germline V CDR1 and CDR2: DFQATT, SNEGSKA (reference sequence). The DNA of the CDR3 is TGCAGTGCAGAAGACTACCGAACGCAGTATTTT. Protein: CSAEDYRTQYF.

The rearrangement uses TRBV4-1 and TRBJ2-3; the match to TRBD2 covers 8 bases. Per the germline V gene, CDR1 is MGHRA and CDR2 is YSYEKL. Trimming cost V 4 bases and J 3 bases; bases outside gene matches: 6. The CDR3 loop spans 15 amino acids. The CDR3 reads CASSLYSGVTDTQYF. The CDR3, as DNA: TGCGCCAGCAGCCTATATAGCGGGGTAACAGATACGCAGTATTTT.

This clone has more than one count but fewer than ten. As DNA, the CDR3 is TGTGCCAGCAGCCAAGCTCTCGTAAGCGGGGGCTACAATGAGCAGTTCTTC. As protein: CASSQALVSGGYNEQFF. The chain combines TRBV4-2 with TRBJ2-1; 8 bases line up with TRBD2. V trimming: 1 base; J trimming: 3 bases; junction bases outside the gene matches: 8. The CDR3 extends over 17 amino acids. Germline assignment: CDR1 LGHNA and CDR2 YNFKEQ.

The V gene is TRBV27, the J gene TRBJ1-4, with D hard to call. The CDR3 totals 14 residues. Trimming pared 5 bases from V and 4 bases from J, leaving 11 bases between. Germline V gene lookup returns CDR1 MNHEY and CDR2 SMNVEV (reference sequence). The CDR3 DNA is TGTGCCAGCAGTAAATTCCCCGGTAATGAAAAACTGTTTTTT. It codes for CASSKFPGNEKLFF.

The rearrangement joins TRBV29-1 to TRBJ2-5; D remains ambiguous. CDR1 is SQVTM and CDR2 is ANQGSEA in the germline V gene. The V gene lost 7 bases and the J gene lost 5 bases, with 8 bases spanning the gap. This CDR3 has 10 amino acids. This CDR3 reads CSAERETQYF. The CDR3 nucleotides read TGCAGCGCCGAGAGGGAGACCCAGTACTTC.

The genes are TRBV19 and TRBJ2-2; 7 bases fit TRBD2. J lost 0 bases, V lost 7 bases, and 5 bases had no gene match. CDR1 and CDR2 (germline): LNHDA, SQIVND (reference sequence). The CDR3 covers 15 residues. DNA for the CDR3: TGTGCCAGTACCCCCAGCGGGGCGAACACCGGGGAGCTGTTTTTT. Amino acids: CASTPSGANTGELFF.

This clone was observed a few times. The chain employs TRBV19 and TRBJ2-2; D may be TRBD2 (6 bases). CDR1 and CDR2 from the germline V gene are LNHDA and SQIVND (reference sequence). Trimming removed 6 bases from V and 5 bases from J, with 13 bases in between. CDR3 length: 14 residues. In nucleotides, the CDR3 is TGTGCCAGTAGGGAGGGAGTGCAAACCGGGGAGCTGTTTTTT. This codes for CASREGVQTGELFF. Filled out from reference TRBV19 and TRBJ2-2, the complete variable domain reads DGGITQSPKYLFRKEGQNVTLSCEQNLNHDAMYWYRQDPGQGLRLIYYSQIVNDFQKGDIAEGYSVSREKKESFPLTVTSAQKNPTAFYLCASREGVQTGELFFGEGSRLTVL.

The V call is TRBV18, the J call TRBJ1-1; D uncertain. Between the trimmed V and J ends, which lost 2 bases and 4 bases, there was a span of 11 bases. The CDR3 is made up of 14 amino acids. Germline V gene lookup returns CDR1 KGHSH and CDR2 LQKENI. CDR3 DNA: TGTGCCAGCTCACCATCGGTAGAGGTCACTGAAGCTTTCTTT. Translated: CASSPSVEVTEAFF.